The rows below give T cell receptor beta chains drawn from one sample of a study of CD8+CD57+ T cells in acquired aplastic anemia. MiXCR was run by TCRdb on the reads, yielding one entry per CDR3 protein. The data show fewer than 200,000 distinct CDR3 sequences, 50% to 75% seen once. Specimen: sorted CD4+, CD8+, or CD8+CD57+ T cells (not recorded which) from PBMCs. Receptors originate from a human donor in good health. The conserved cysteine and the conserved F or W are not part of the CDR3 here. Each record gives: J gene, D gene, V gene, clone size, CDR3 protein. D genes are given only for firm matches. Clone sizes are given selectively: once, few, many, or a class where the clone is expanded.

TRBJ2-2	TRBD2	TRBV20-1	many	SASDTSGGTGELF
TRBJ1-2	-	TRBV9	-	ASSLDRFSYGYT
TRBJ2-1	TRBD2	TRBV24-1	-	ASGGTSGMGNEQF
TRBJ2-1	-	TRBV7-3	many	ASSLGFGHEQF
TRBJ1-6	-	TRBV15	-	ATSREGNSNSPLH
TRBJ2-4	TRBD1	TRBV25-1	-	ASRDRGALGIQY
TRBJ1-5	TRBD1	TRBV7-8	few	ASSLDGTAHQPQH
TRBJ1-2	-	TRBV5-1	-	ASSSNRDGYT
TRBJ2-7	-	TRBV28	-	ASSKGGEQY
TRBJ1-6	-	TRBV6-5	-	ASSRAGTNNSPLH
TRBJ2-3	-	TRBV9	-	ASSASSVTDTQY
TRBJ2-1	TRBD2	TRBV7-9	once	ASSLIGEGLGEQF
TRBJ2-1	TRBD2	TRBV19	-	ASSISGGVSYNEQF
TRBJ2-7	-	TRBV29-1	many	SVDLGTDSFEQY
TRBJ2-5	TRBD2	TRBV7-6	-	ASSSAGEGETQY
TRBJ2-5	TRBD2	TRBV7-2	-	ASSLAGAMHGTQY
TRBJ2-7	-	TRBV29-1	-	SVVGRGLPYEQY
TRBJ2-3	-	TRBV29-1	once	SVDPTGSTDTQY
TRBJ1-3	TRBD1	TRBV7-6	-	ASSGDRGLENTIY
TRBJ1-3	TRBD1	TRBV2	-	ASSPGQGASGNTIY
TRBJ1-6	-	TRBV5-6	-	ASSFGPDNSPLH
TRBJ1-2	-	TRBV20-1	-	SARNVPYGYT
TRBJ1-1	-	TRBV2	few	ASSLDSNTEAF
TRBJ1-2	-	TRBV2	-	ASSESDSNYGYT
TRBJ1-3	-	TRBV12-3/TRBV12-4	-	ASSLALEGDY
TRBJ2-1	TRBD2	TRBV15	-	ATSRDPSGGFYNEQF
TRBJ2-7	TRBD1	TRBV4-1	-	ASSPRTGVYEQY
TRBJ2-1	-	TRBV7-6	many	ASSLSYEQF
TRBJ2-6	TRBD1	TRBV19	once	ASSIKGQVASGANVLT
TRBJ2-7	TRBD1	TRBV20-1	-	SALRKGQGRAYEQY
TRBJ2-5	-	TRBV7-9	-	ASSPRPLTTASQETQY
TRBJ2-3	-	TRBV2	once	ASSRGYVAGDTQY
TRBJ2-1	-	TRBV18	many	ASSSSNEQF
TRBJ2-7	-	TRBV7-9	-	ASSSLGTGTYEQY
TRBJ2-5	-	TRBV19	-	ASSPRDIWQETQY
TRBJ1-1	-	TRBV29-1	-	SVETLTATNTEAF
TRBJ2-5	TRBD2	TRBV28	-	ASSVLWGGGEGGDETQY
TRBJ2-3	-	TRBV2	-	ASSEWSLEGPQY
TRBJ2-1	-	TRBV19	-	ASRSQDYNEQF
TRBJ2-3	-	TRBV2	-	ASSLRLESTDTQY
TRBJ2-7	-	TRBV20-1	-	SVYFGTDSYEQY
TRBJ2-6	-	TRBV15	-	ATSTGRTLSGANVLT
TRBJ1-1	TRBD1	TRBV6-2/TRBV6-3	-	ASSPGTGETTEAF
TRBJ2-7	TRBD2	TRBV5-1	many	ASSFSGLAAYEQY
TRBJ2-3	TRBD1	TRBV29-1	-	SVRTGTEYTDTQY
TRBJ1-2	-	TRBV24-1	-	ATSDVGLNYGYT
TRBJ1-3	TRBD1	TRBV7-8	once	ASSFPGQDSGNTIY
TRBJ2-7	TRBD1	TRBV2	-	ASQRQGSSYEQY
TRBJ2-1	-	TRBV24-1	many	ATSDLKRDYNEQF
TRBJ1-4	-	TRBV6-1	-	ASSSWEKLF
TRBJ1-1	-	TRBV20-1	-	SAHSGTMMHTEAF
TRBJ1-4	-	TRBV19	many	ASSIGAGLYEKLF
TRBJ2-5	-	TRBV24-1	-	ATSDPPRDSQETQY
TRBJ2-7	-	TRBV7-9	few	ASSLGGNANEQY
TRBJ1-5	-	TRBV2	-	ASSEEGRVSQPQH
TRBJ2-2	-	TRBV7-2	-	ASSLEGRGTGELF
TRBJ2-7	TRBD1	TRBV24-1	many	ATSEGQGTVYEQY
TRBJ2-5	-	TRBV7-9	-	ASSLGGAGQETQY
TRBJ2-2	-	TRBV5-6	many	ASTVWTNTGELF